This entry is about one T cell receptor (beta chain). The record originates from a study of blood T cell repertoires in COVID-19. Looking at the study overall: PBMCs, B-cell-depleted T cells, or T cells were the source of the cDNA or gDNA that made up the material.

Per the authors' pipeline: Estimated nucleated cell counts came from reference gene primer amplification. TCRdb keeps only in-frame clones here, not all; method: immunoSEQ multiplex PCR. V and J calls and clone size are those listed in that table; D and trimming were worked out from the DNA. This repertoire shows 77,000 or so clones, about three quarters found once; its top ten account for under 30%. Sequenced: peripheral blood. This clonotype was obtained from an elderly woman with active or convalescent COVID-19.

For the CDR3, the DNA is TGTGCCAGCAGCCCTGGGGGGGCGCATGCAGATACGCAGTATTTT. Its protein product is CASSPGGAHADTQYF. This chain links TRBV11-3 with TRBJ2-3, with D maybe TRBD2 (7 bases). The CDR3 is 15 amino acids. The germline gives CDR1 SGHNT, CDR2 YENEEA. V was pared by 5 bases and J by 4 bases, with 16 bases between.